Sequencing of this T cell receptor (beta chain) was carried out in a study of T cells expressing NK-cell markers. Study-level results: Specificity for HCMV among expanded NKG2C+ T cell clones was not established.

Following a re-call of the 5' RACE reads, TCRdb has one entry per CDR3 protein and lacks DNA. This listing includes about 150,000 distinct CDR3 sequences. The CDR3 totals 14 residues. The germline gives CDR1 SGHRS, CDR2 YFSETQ. Notes on this clonotype: As yet, its antigen is unknown.

V gene TRBV5-1 combines with J gene TRBJ2-1; checking the TCRdb D call of TRBD1 is not possible without DNA. This sequence originates from a woman aged 45-65 years in good health. The sequenced material came from blood T cells: a sorted CD56 or NKG2C T cell subset, CD4+ or CD8+ T cells, or bulk PBMC T cells (not recorded which). This CDR3 is CASSLQGVWSEQFF.